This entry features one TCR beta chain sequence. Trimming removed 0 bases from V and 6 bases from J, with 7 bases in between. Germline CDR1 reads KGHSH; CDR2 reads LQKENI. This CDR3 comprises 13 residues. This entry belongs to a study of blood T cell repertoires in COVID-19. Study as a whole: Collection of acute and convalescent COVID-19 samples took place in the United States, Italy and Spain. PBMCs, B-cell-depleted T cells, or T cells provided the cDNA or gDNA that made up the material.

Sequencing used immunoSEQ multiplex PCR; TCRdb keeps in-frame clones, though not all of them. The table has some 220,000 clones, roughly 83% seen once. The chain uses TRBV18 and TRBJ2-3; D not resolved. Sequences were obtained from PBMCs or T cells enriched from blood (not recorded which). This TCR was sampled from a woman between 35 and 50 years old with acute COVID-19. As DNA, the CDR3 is TGTGCCAGCTCACCACCGGCGCGGGATACGCAGTATTTT. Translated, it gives CASSPPARDTQYF.